One sample yielded the 21 T cell receptor beta chains listed below, sequenced in a study of neurological immune-mediated disorders. Using its own MiXCR run on the 5' RACE reads, TCRdb lists one record per CDR3 protein. The sample lists 18,000 or so distinct CDR3 sequences; approximately 15% were seen once. The sample was CD4+ T cells from blood. Receptors were obtained from a woman aged 55-69 years with HTLV-1-associated myelopathy (HAM/TSP).

Regarding this clonotype: The junction departs from germline at one end; a sequencing error may be responsible. The V call is TRBV3-1, the J call TRBJ2-7; TRBD2 matches 8 bases. The CDR3 is 13 residues long. Per germline, CDR1 LGHDT and CDR2 YNNKEL (reference sequence). CDR3 loop: CASGTLNPYEEYF. CDR3 bases: TGTGCTAGCGGGACACTAAACCCCTACGAGGAGTACTTC.

In this sample, this clonotype turned up many times. The chain carries TRBV20-1 and TRBJ2-3; TRBD2 matches 10 bases. CDR3 size: 16 residues. Germline lookup yields CDR1 DFQATT and CDR2 SNEGSKA (reference sequence). The V and J ends lost 1 base and 1 base, in that order; junction bases with no gene match: 5. The CDR3 coding sequence is TGCAGTGCTAGAGGGGGGACTAGCGTACGCACAGATACGCAGTATTTT. It encodes CSARGGTSVRTDTQYF.

This clonotype is judged medium-sized. The V gene is TRBV11-2, the J gene TRBJ1-2, with 9 bases identical to TRBD1. The CDR3 sequence is 15 residues long. V trimming: 5 bases; J trimming: 4 bases; junction bases outside the gene matches: 8. CDR1 and CDR2 from the germline V gene are SGHAT and FQNNGV. CDR3 nucleotides: TGTGCCAGCAGCCCTGACGGACAGGGGACCTATGGCTACACCTTC. Translation gives CASSPDGQGTYGYTF.

This clonotype was seen many times. The gene calls are TRBV20-1 and TRBJ2-1, with TRBD2 matching over 9 bases. Trimming at V came to 6 bases and at J to 0 bases, leaving 3 bases not matched to a gene. This CDR3 has 14 amino acids. The germline CDR1 and CDR2 sequences are DFQATT and SNEGSKA (reference sequence). The CDR3 region is CSAAGGISYNEQFF. The CDR3 bases are TGCAGTGCCGCGGGGGGGATCTCCTACAATGAGCAGTTCTTC.

This clonotype was counted ten times or more. The rearrangement links TRBV6-2 or TRBV6-3 to TRBJ2-7; D gene uncertain. The CDR3 loop spans 12 amino acids. Germline V gives CDR1 MNHEY, CDR2 SVGEGT. V lost 6 bases and J lost 4, with 10 bases in between. The CDR3 region is CASRGTLYEQYF. The CDR3 coding sequence is TGTGCCAGCAGAGGAACCCTATACGAGCAGTACTTC.

This clonotype was detected ten times or more. The chain couples TRBV12-3 or TRBV12-4 to TRBJ2-7; D is uncertain. This CDR3 is built from 18 residues. V lost 1 base to trimming and J lost 0 bases, with 19 bases between them. As DNA, the CDR3 is TGTGCCAGCAGTTTAGATATAACCGAGGCAGTTGTCTCCTACGAGCAGTACTTC. It yields the protein CASSLDITEAVVSYEQYF.

This clonotype came up many times. The V gene is TRBV5-1, the J gene TRBJ2-3; D is possibly TRBD2 (8 bases). Trimming took 3 bases from V and 2 from J, leaving 16 bases between them. The CDR3 has 16 residues. The germline V gene encodes CDR1 SGHRS and CDR2 YFSETQ. This CDR3 is CASSSGRGRDTDTQYF. CDR3 DNA: TGCGCCAGCAGCTCCGGGAGGGGGCGCGACACAGATACGCAGTATTTT.

This clonotype was seen at least ten times. The chain joins TRBV3-1 to TRBJ1-1; D might be TRBD1 (6 bases). The CDR3 contains 16 residues. Per the germline V gene, CDR1 is LGHDT and CDR2 is YNNKEL (reference sequence). With 0 bases removed from V and 5 bases from J, the gap between germline ends came to 16 bases. CDR3 in amino acids: CASSQDLEGGRTEAFF. The DNA for the CDR3 is TGTGCCAGCAGCCAAGATCTGGAAGGGGGGAGAACTGAAGCTTTCTTT.

In its sample, this clonotype was seen many times. This chain uses TRBV5-1 with TRBJ2-5; 9 nucleotides line up with TRBD1. There are 14 residues in the CDR3. From germline, CDR1 is SGHRS and CDR2 YFSETQ. J lost 5 bases, V lost 5 bases, and 7 bases had no gene match. This CDR3 is CASSPQGARETQYF. The CDR3, as DNA: TGCGCCAGCAGTCCACAGGGGGCACGGGAGACCCAGTACTTC.

The sample holds many counts of this clonotype. The chain joins TRBV11-3 to TRBJ2-3; tentatively, D is TRBD2 (6 bases). V lost 1 base and J lost 5, with 13 bases in between. The CDR3 has 15 residues. CDR1 is SGHNT and CDR2 is YENEEA in the germline V gene. CDR3 sequence: CASSLGGESGDTQYF. DNA of the CDR3: TGTGCCAGCAGCTTAGGCGGGGAATCAGGAGATACGCAGTATTTT. The full variable domain, its missing parts supplied by reference TRBV11-3 and TRBJ2-3, is EAGVVQSPRYKIIEKKQPVAFWCNPISGHNTLYWYLQNLGQGPELLIRYENEEAVDDSQLPKDRFSAERLKGVDSTLKIQPAELGDSAVYLCASSLGGESGDTQYFGPGTRLTVL.

This clonotype was counted many times. V gene TRBV5-6 combines with J gene TRBJ2-1; 8 bases align to TRBD2. The V gene's germline CDR1 is SGHDT and CDR2 YYEEEE. The CDR3 sequence is 17 residues long. The V segment lost 3 bases and the J segment 4 bases; nucleotides outside the gene matches: 12. This CDR3 reads CASSSPGGGQFYNEQFF. The CDR3 DNA follows: TGTGCCAGCAGCTCTCCCGGGGGGGGGCAATTTTACAATGAGCAGTTCTTC.

This clonotype was picked up many times. V is TRBV14 and J is TRBJ2-6; TRBD1 matches at 9 bases. Germline V lookup: CDR1 SGHDN, CDR2 FVKESK. V lost 2 bases, J lost 4 bases, and 12 bases stayed unmatched. The CDR3 has 19 residues. The CDR3 nucleotides are TGTGCCAGCAGCCAAACCGGGACAGGGCCTCGGGGAGGGGCCAACGTCCTGACTTTC. Its protein is CASSQTGTGPRGGANVLTF.

The sample holds many counts of this clonotype. This chain uses TRBV12-3 or TRBV12-4 with TRBJ2-3, with D possibly TRBD2 on 6 matching bases. Trimming took 2 bases from V and 1 from J, leaving 13 bases between them. The CDR3 runs to 16 residues. The CDR3 loop is CASSLKGRTGTDTQYF. DNA for the CDR3: TGTGCCAGCAGTTTAAAGGGGAGGACTGGCACAGATACGCAGTATTTT.

This clonotype has at least ten counts. The chain joins TRBV20-1 to TRBJ1-1, with a weak D call TRBD1 (5 bases). This CDR3 has 14 amino acids. Trimming left V 7 bases short and J 1 base short, with 16 bases between. Germline V gene lookup returns CDR1 DFQATT and CDR2 SNEGSKA (reference sequence). The CDR3 spells CSVRIQGKNTEAFF. The CDR3 DNA is TGCAGTGTCCGAATCCAGGGAAAGAACACTGAAGCTTTCTTT.

The table lists this clonotype with many counts. The rearrangement links TRBV12-5 to TRBJ2-5; D is ambiguous. The length of the CDR3 is 13 residues. Trimming removed 2 bases at V and 5 bases at J, with 9 bases between. Germline V gene sequence: CDR1 LGHNT, CDR2 FRNRAP. The CDR3 DNA is TGTGCTAGTGGTTTGCCTGGTGGGGAGACCCAGTACTTC. Translated, it gives CASGLPGGETQYF.

This clonotype was counted many times. This sequence joins TRBV12-3 or TRBV12-4 and TRBJ1-1, with 10 bases that match TRBD1. V lost 0 bases and J lost 5; bases outside the gene matches: 6. The CDR3 loop spans 16 amino acids. The CDR3 protein is CASSLALGQGWTEAFF. CDR3 coding DNA: TGTGCCAGCAGTTTAGCCCTGGGACAGGGGTGGACTGAAGCTTTCTTT.

This clonotype was observed at least ten times. The V gene is TRBV18, the J gene TRBJ1-1; D remains ambiguous. CDR1 and CDR2 from the germline V gene are KGHSH and LQKENI. The ends were cut back, 2 bases at V and 3 bases at J, with 7 bases in the middle. The CDR3 sequence is 13 residues long. The chain's CDR3 is CASSPRRDTEAFF. The CDR3 DNA reads as TGTGCCAGCTCACCAAGGAGGGACACTGAAGCTTTCTTT.

This clonotype was detected many times. This chain links TRBV12-3 or TRBV12-4 with TRBJ2-2; perhaps D is TRBD1 or TRBD2 (5 bases each). This CDR3 is built from 16 residues. The V end was cut by 5 bases, the J end by 5 bases, with 18 bases between. This CDR3 reads CASSKDEGMPTGELFF. DNA of the CDR3: TGTGCCAGCAGTAAAGATGAGGGGATGCCAACCGGGGAGCTGTTTTTT.

The sample holds many counts of this clonotype. The chain carries TRBV11-2 and TRBJ2-5; weak D call: TRBD1 (6 bases). From germline, CDR1 is SGHAT and CDR2 FQNNGV. The V end was cut by 7 bases, the J end by 2 bases, with 11 bases between. This CDR3 has 13 residues. CDR3: CASTKGVQETQYF. The DNA for the CDR3 is TGTGCCAGCACGAAGGGGGTTCAAGAGACCCAGTACTTC.

This clonotype occurred many times. The chain carries TRBV20-1 and TRBJ1-4; tentative D call: TRBD1 (6 bases). The CDR3 sequence is 15 residues long. Germline CDR1 and CDR2: DFQATT and SNEGSKA (reference sequence). Trimming removed 3 bases at V and 0 bases at J, with 11 bases between. This chain's CDR3 is CSARGTTPTNEKLFF. The DNA for the CDR3 is TGCAGTGCTAGGGGGACAACTCCAACTAATGAAAAACTGTTTTTT.

This clonotype was observed many times. The chain carries TRBV19 and TRBJ1-3; the D is unclear. V was shortened by 10 bases and J by 0 bases, with 7 bases between the two germline ends. Germline lookup yields CDR1 LNHDA and CDR2 SQIVND (reference sequence). The CDR3 is 12 residues long. CDR3 region: CATSNSGNTIYF. The DNA for the CDR3 is TGTGCCACTTCGAACTCTGGAAACACCATATATTTT.